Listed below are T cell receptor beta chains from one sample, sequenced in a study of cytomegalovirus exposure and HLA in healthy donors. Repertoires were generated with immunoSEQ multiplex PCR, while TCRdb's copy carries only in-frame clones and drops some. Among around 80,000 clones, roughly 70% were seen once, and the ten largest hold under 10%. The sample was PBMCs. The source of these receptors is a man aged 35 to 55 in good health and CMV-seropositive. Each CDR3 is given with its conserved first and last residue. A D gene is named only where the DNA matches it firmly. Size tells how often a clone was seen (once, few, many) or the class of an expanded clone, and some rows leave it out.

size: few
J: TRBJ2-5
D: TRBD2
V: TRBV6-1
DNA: TGTGCCAGCAAGCCAACTAGCGGGACCGAGACCCAGTACTTC
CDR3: CASKPTSGTETQYF

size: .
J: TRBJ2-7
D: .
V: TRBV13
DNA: TGTGCCAGCAGCCCGCCCGGGAGTAGTCTTTACGAGCAGTACTTC
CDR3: CASSPPGSSLYEQYF

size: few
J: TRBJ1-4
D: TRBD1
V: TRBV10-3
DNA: TGTGCCATCAGTCCAAGTGACAGGGAAGGTGAAAAACTGTTTTTT
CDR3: CAISPSDREGEKLFF

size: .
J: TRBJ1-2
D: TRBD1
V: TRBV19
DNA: TGTGCCAGTAGTATCGGGACAGCGATCCTTAACTATGGCTACACCTTC
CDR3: CASSIGTAILNYGYTF

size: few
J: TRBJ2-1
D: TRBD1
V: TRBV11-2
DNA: TGTGCCAGCAGCTCGGGACAGGGGAATGAGCAGTTCTTC
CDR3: CASSSGQGNEQFF

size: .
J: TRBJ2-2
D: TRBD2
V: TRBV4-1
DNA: TGCGCCAGCAGCCAAATTAGCGGGGCCGGGGAGCTGTTTTTT
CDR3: CASSQISGAGELFF

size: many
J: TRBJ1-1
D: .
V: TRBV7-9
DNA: TGTGCCAGCAGCTTAGACATGAACACTGAAGCTTTCTTT
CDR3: CASSLDMNTEAFF

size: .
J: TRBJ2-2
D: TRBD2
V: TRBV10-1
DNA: TGCGCCAGCAGGGAAGACGGACTAGCGGGAGGGACCGGGGAGCTGTTTTTT
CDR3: CASREDGLAGGTGELFF

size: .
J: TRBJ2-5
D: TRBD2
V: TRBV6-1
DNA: TGTGCCAGCAGTGGTGACGGGACTAACCGAGGAAAGACCCAGTACTTC
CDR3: CASSGDGTNRGKTQYF

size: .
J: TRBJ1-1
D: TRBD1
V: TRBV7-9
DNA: TGTTCCAGCAGCTTCAGGGGGGCTGAAGCTTTCTTT
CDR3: CSSSFRGAEAFF

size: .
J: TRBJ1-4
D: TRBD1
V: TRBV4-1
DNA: TGCGCCACCGGGACAGGGTTTATTGATGAAAAACTGTTTTTT
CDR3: CATGTGFIDEKLFF

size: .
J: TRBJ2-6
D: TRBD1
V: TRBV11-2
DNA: TGTGCCAGCATCGTATCGGGGACAGGGCTTTCCGGGGCCAACGTCCTGACTTTC
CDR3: CASIVSGTGLSGANVLTF

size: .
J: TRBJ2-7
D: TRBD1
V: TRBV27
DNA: TGTGCCAGCAGTCTTCTACTCGGGACAGGGCTCGGCGAGCAGTACTTC
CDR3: CASSLLLGTGLGEQYF

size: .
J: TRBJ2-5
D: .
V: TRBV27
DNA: TGTGCCAGTATGGGGAGTTGGTACGAGACCCAGTACTTC
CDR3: CASMGSWYETQYF

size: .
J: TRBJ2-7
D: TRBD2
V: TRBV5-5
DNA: TGTGCCAGCAGCTCTGGCTTAGCGGGCTACGAGCAGTACTTC
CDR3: CASSSGLAGYEQYF

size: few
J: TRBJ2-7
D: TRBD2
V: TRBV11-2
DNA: TGTGCCAGCAGCCCTAGCGGCAACTACGAGCAGTACTTC
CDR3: CASSPSGNYEQYF

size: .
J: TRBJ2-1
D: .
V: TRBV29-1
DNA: TGCAGCGTTGAGGTGAGAGACAATGAGCAGTTCTTC
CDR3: CSVEVRDNEQFF

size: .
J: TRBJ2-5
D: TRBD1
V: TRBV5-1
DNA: TGCGCCAGCAGCGCCGGGACAGGGAACGCAGAGACCCAGTACTTC
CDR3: CASSAGTGNAETQYF

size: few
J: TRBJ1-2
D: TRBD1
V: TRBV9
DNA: TGTGCCAGCAGCGCAAACAGGGGGCAAGGAGGCTACACCTTC
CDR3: CASSANRGQGGYTF

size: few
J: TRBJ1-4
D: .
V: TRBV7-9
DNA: TGTGCCAGCAGCCCAGGAGGGTATAATGAAAAACTGTTTTTT
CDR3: CASSPGGYNEKLFF

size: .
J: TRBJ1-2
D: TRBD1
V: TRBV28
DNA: TGTGCCAGCATCAGCCCCGGCCAGGGGGCGAAGGGCTACACCTTC
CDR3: CASISPGQGAKGYTF

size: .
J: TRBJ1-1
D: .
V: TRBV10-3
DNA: TGTGCCATCAAAGGGGGGGACACTGAAGCTTTCTTT
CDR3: CAIKGGDTEAFF

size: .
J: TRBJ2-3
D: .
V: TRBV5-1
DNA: TGCGCCAGCAGCTCGGGGGAGGCCACAGATACGCAGTATTTT
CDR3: CASSSGEATDTQYF

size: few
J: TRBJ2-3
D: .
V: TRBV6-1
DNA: TGTGCCAGCAGTGAAGCTTACCAGAGGAGCACAGATACGCAGTATTTT
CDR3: CASSEAYQRSTDTQYF

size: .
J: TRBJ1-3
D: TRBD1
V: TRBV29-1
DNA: TGCAGCGTTGTGTCAGGGGGACTCGGAAACACCATATATTTT
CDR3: CSVVSGGLGNTIYF

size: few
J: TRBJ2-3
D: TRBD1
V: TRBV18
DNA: TGTGCCAGCTCACCAAGACAGGGCCGTACAGATACGCAGTATTTT
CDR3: CASSPRQGRTDTQYF

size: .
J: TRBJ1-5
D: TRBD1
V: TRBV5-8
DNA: TGTGCCAGCAGCTCGACAGGGATCAATCAGCCCCAGCATTTT
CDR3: CASSSTGINQPQHF

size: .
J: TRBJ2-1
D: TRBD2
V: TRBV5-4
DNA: TGTGCCAGCAGCTTGGTGGGTAGCGGGGGCTCCGCGCTCTTC
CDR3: CASSLVGSGGSALF

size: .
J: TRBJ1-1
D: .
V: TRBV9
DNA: TGTGCCAGCAGGGAGGGGACCGGTAACACTGAAGCTTTCTTT
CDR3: CASREGTGNTEAFF

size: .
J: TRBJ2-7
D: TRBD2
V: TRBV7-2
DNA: TGTGCCAGCAGCTTAGAAGGGACTAGCGGGAGGGGCGAGCAGTACTTC
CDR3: CASSLEGTSGRGEQYF

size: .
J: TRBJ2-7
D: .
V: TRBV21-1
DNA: TGTGCCAGCAGCAATTGGGCGGGGGAATCCTACGAGCAGTACTTC
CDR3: CASSNWAGESYEQYF

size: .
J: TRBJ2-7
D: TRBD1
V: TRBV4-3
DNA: TGCGCCAGCAGCCAACAGACAGGGGGGCTCGACGAGCAGTACTTC
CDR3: CASSQQTGGLDEQYF

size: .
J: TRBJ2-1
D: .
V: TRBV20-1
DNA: TGCAGTGCTTTCTCCAATGAGCAGTTCTTC
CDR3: CSAFSNEQFF

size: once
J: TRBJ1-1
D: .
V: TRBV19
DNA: TGTGCCAGTAGTATTTCGACAGTGAACACTGAAGCTTTCTTT
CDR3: CASSISTVNTEAFF

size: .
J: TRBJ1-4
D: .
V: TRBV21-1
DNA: TGTGCCAGCAGCGGCTCAACAGGACCCCGGGGGGAAAAACTGTTTTTT
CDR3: CASSGSTGPRGEKLFF

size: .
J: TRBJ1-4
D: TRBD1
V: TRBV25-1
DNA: TGTGCCAGCAGCCAACTGACAGGGACTAATGAAAAACTGTTTTTT
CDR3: CASSQLTGTNEKLFF